The rows below give T cell receptor beta chains drawn from one sample of a study of cytomegalovirus exposure and HLA in healthy donors. The data were produced by immunoSEQ multiplex PCR, yet TCRdb's version contains in-frame clones alone and is incomplete. The data hold some 150,000 clones, with roughly 87% observed a single time. The sample taken for sequencing was PBMCs. All receptors derive from a man aged 30-40 years in good health and CMV-seropositive. CDR3s include the opening cysteine and the closing phenylalanine or tryptophan. A D gene is named only where the DNA matches it firmly. Only some rows state a clone size, as once, few, many or a class for expanded clones.

abundance	d_gene	j_gene	v_gene	CDR3nt	CDR3aa
.	.	TRBJ1-2	TRBV6-1	TGTGCCAGCACCCAGGGTCCAACTAACTATGGCTACACCTTC	CASTQGPTNYGYTF
.	.	TRBJ2-7	TRBV28	TGTGCCAGCAGTTTTCGGACATTGGGCGAGCAGTACTTC	CASSFRTLGEQYF
.	.	TRBJ1-6	TRBV19	TGTGCCAGTAGTACCCGGGGAGGGGATTTGGCCCTCCACTTT	CASSTRGGDLALHF
.	.	TRBJ1-4	TRBV28	TGTGCCAGCAACAACTATGGGTCGACAGGAGCAACTAATGAAAAACTGTTTTTT	CASNNYGSTGATNEKLFF
.	TRBD1	TRBJ2-1	TRBV6-5	TGTGCCAGCAGTTACACCGGACAGGGCTTTGACAATGAGCAGTTCTTC	CASSYTGQGFDNEQFF
once	.	TRBJ2-1	TRBV6-5	TGTGCCAGCAGTTACTCGACTGGCGAGCAGTTCTTC	CASSYSTGEQFF
.	TRBD1	TRBJ1-1	TRBV19	TGTGCCAGTAGCGGACAGGGTCTGAACACTGAAGCTTTCTTT	CASSGQGLNTEAFF
.	TRBD1	TRBJ1-6	TRBV5-1	TGCGCCAGCAGCCAGGACAGGGGGAATTCACCCCTCCACTTT	CASSQDRGNSPLHF
.	TRBD2	TRBJ2-7	TRBV6-6	TGTGCCAGCAGTTTAGGACATCGGACTAGCGGGGACGAGCAGTACTTC	CASSLGHRTSGDEQYF
once	TRBD1	TRBJ2-5	TRBV5-1	TGCGCCAGCAGCCGGACCGGGACAGGGGCGGGGGAGACCCAGTACTTC	CASSRTGTGAGETQYF
.	TRBD1	TRBJ1-6	TRBV27	TGTGCCAGCAGTCCCTCCCGGTGGGGACAGGCAATACCCCTCCACTTT	CASSPSRWGQAIPLHF
.	TRBD2	TRBJ2-1	TRBV6-5	TGTGCCAGCAGGAATCTAGCGGGAGGCTACAATGAGCAGTTCTTC	CASRNLAGGYNEQFF
.	TRBD1	TRBJ1-4	TRBV11-2	TGTGCCAGCAGCTTCTGGGGGACAGGGGAACTGTTTTTT	CASSFWGTGELFF
.	.	TRBJ2-5	TRBV5-4	TGTGCCAGCAGCTTGGGACAGATACAAGAGACCCAGTACTTC	CASSLGQIQETQYF
.	.	TRBJ1-3	TRBV6-1	TGTGCCAGCAGTGAATGGGGGGCTGGAAACACCATATATTTT	CASSEWGAGNTIYF
.	.	TRBJ1-5	TRBV30	TGTGCCTGGACCCCCCTAGGAAGCAATCAGCCCCAGCATTTT	CAWTPLGSNQPQHF
.	TRBD1	TRBJ1-1	TRBV6-1	TGTGCCAGCAAGGCCCTCCCAGGGGGAGTTACTGAAGCTTTCTTT	CASKALPGGVTEAFF
.	.	TRBJ1-1	TRBV19	TGTGCCAGTAGTATTGACACGAACACTGAAGCTTTCTTT	CASSIDTNTEAFF
.	.	TRBJ1-6	TRBV2	TGTGCCAGTATCAGGGATTCCCTTTCACCCCTCCACTTT	CASIRDSLSPLHF
.	.	TRBJ1-3	TRBV18	TGTGCCAGCTCACCCAGGGGAGAAGGTGGAAACACCATATATTTT	CASSPRGEGGNTIYF
.	TRBD2	TRBJ2-7	TRBV7-2	TGTGCCAGCAGCATGACTAGCGGGAGAGTAAACGAGCAGTACTTC	CASSMTSGRVNEQYF
.	.	TRBJ1-3	TRBV15	TGTGCCACCAGCTTAATGAAGGGGGCTGGAAACACCATATATTTT	CATSLMKGAGNTIYF
.	.	TRBJ1-5	TRBV2	TGTGCCAGCAGTGAAGGAAGCGGGGGCAATCAGCCCCAGCATTTT	CASSEGSGGNQPQHF
.	TRBD1	TRBJ2-2	TRBV5-1	TGCGCCAGCAGCATTAGGGACAGTACCACCGGGGAGCTGTTTTTT	CASSIRDSTTGELFF
.	.	TRBJ2-7	TRBV5-6	TGTGCCAGCAGCCCCGGGAGCCATGGCTACGAGCAGTACTTC	CASSPGSHGYEQYF
few	.	TRBJ1-1	TRBV25-1	TGTGCCAGCAGTCCGACCCAGGGACAGAACACTGAAGCTTTCTTT	CASSPTQGQNTEAFF
.	.	TRBJ2-2	TRBV6-6	TGTGCCAGCAGCCGACAAAACACCGGGGAGCTGTTTTTT	CASSRQNTGELFF
.	TRBD2	TRBJ2-5	TRBV10-3	TGTGCCATCAGTGGGAAGCGGGAGCAGGGGGAGACCCAGTACTTC	CAISGKREQGETQYF
few	TRBD2	TRBJ2-5	TRBV28	TGTGCCAGCAGTTTCGCTCTCGTTACGGGAGGGGGAGAGACCCAGTACTTC	CASSFALVTGGGETQYF
once	TRBD2	TRBJ2-3	TRBV6-1	TGTGCCAGCAGTGCCCTACTTCTGGGACTAGCGGGGACGCAGTATTTT	CASSALLLGLAGTQYF
.	TRBD2	TRBJ2-2	TRBV6-1	TGTGCCAGCACCAAGACCGGGGGGGACACCGGGGAGCTGTTTTTT	CASTKTGGDTGELFF
.	.	TRBJ2-7	TRBV7-9	TGTGCCAGCAGCCAAAGGGGCTCTAAGAGCTCCTACGAGCAGTACTTC	CASSQRGSKSSYEQYF
once	.	TRBJ2-7	TRBV7-2	TGTGCCAGCAGCTTAGGAGGTTGGTCCTACGAGCAGTACTTC	CASSLGGWSYEQYF
.	.	TRBJ2-1	TRBV5-8	TGTGCCAGCAGCCAATCAGGGGTTCGGAATGAGCAGTTCTTC	CASSQSGVRNEQFF
.	.	TRBJ2-7	TRBV25-1	TGTGCCAGCAGAGGCGGATCCTACGAGCAGTACTTC	CASRGGSYEQYF
.	.	TRBJ1-1	TRBV18	TGTGCCAGCTCACCTGCAGGGACATCGCGGACTGAAGCTTTCTTT	CASSPAGTSRTEAFF